This TCR beta chain derives from a study of T-cell memory formation after mild COVID-19. Study information: The TCR clusters were mostly specific to one donor. Overall study results and limits: Shrinking CD4+ clones resided mostly in CM and EM, and CD8+ ones in EMRA. Memory from before infection featured some responding clones, which suggests cross-reactive memory joined.

This clonotype was observed a few times. No antigen is known for it. TCRdb re-called the 5' RACE reads through MiXCR, storing one row per CDR3 protein. Of roughly 560,000 distinct CDR3 sequences in the sample, around 21% were seen once. Germline CDR1 KGHDR, CDR2 SFDVKD. V was trimmed by 3 bases and J by 5 bases, leaving 4 bases between them. The CDR3 has 12 amino acids. The clonotype comes from an adult woman who had mild COVID-19 (a few samples of this study predate the infection). Cell type and time point are not known. The chain has TRBV24-1 and TRBJ1-5; no definite D call. The source material was PBMCs or a T cell subset sorted from them (not recorded which). DNA of the CDR3: TGTGCCACCAGTGATGCCGATCAGCCCCAGCATTTT. Protein product: CATSDADQPQHF.